Below, one T cell receptor (beta chain) is given with its context. Antigen: not known. The sample comes from a study of Graves' ophthalmopathy and Graves' hyperthyroidism. Regarding the study as a whole: Predictions made by the model for ophthalmopathy progression reached roughly 70% sensitivity and about 72% specificity.

Amplification from RNA transcripts yielded the TCR beta CDR3 regions. The first-round RT-PCR employed HTBI primers together with the Qiagen OneStep RT-PCR kit. A multiplex PCR was then performed as the second round. TCRdb fed the multiplex PCR reads into MiXCR, producing one record per CDR3 protein. The sample holds over 650,000 distinct CDR3 sequences, roughly two fifths seen once. The trim removed 4 bases at V and 5 bases at J, leaving 13 bases unmatched. CDR1 SGHRS and CDR2 YFSETQ come from the germline V gene. The CDR3 spans 16 residues. Where ophthalmopathy was present, donors had moderate-to-severe activity, CAS ≥3, NOSPECS ≥4 and duration under 3 months. Someone took the PBMCs out of about 9.7 ml of fresh peripheral blood.

The source of this sequence is an adult man with Graves' ophthalmopathy. Sequenced input: peripheral blood. This sequence joins TRBV5-1 and TRBJ2-7; 9 bases are shared with TRBD1. The DNA of the CDR3 is TGCGCCAGCAGCACTCGACCGGGACAGGGCAAGAACGAGCAGTACTTC. The encoded protein is CASSTRPGQGKNEQYF.